These 15 T cell receptor beta chains originate from one sample sequenced in a study of blood T cell repertoires in COVID-19. Clones were read by immunoSEQ multiplex PCR, and TCRdb kept only the in-frame ones, dropping some. The sample includes 120,000 or so clones, more than 75% of them seen just once. Sequencing input: peripheral blood. The receptors shown here come from a human donor in a cohort sampled during active COVID-19.

The chain joins TRBV12-5 to TRBJ1-1; 10 bases line up with TRBD1. Germline V CDR1 and CDR2: LGHNT, FRNRAP. The junction had 6 bases not matched to a gene; V was cut back by 1 base and J by 4 bases. The length of the CDR3 is 16 residues. CDR3 sequence reads: CASGLARTGGVTEAFF. CDR3 bases: TGTGCTAGTGGTTTGGCGCGGACAGGGGGAGTCACTGAAGCTTTCTTT.

Turning to this clone: Other DNA sequences in the sample encode the same CDR3. The chain carries TRBV5-1 and TRBJ2-7; 8 nucleotides align to TRBD1. V was pared by 4 bases and J by 4 bases, with 4 bases of the junction left unmatched. The CDR3 has 13 amino acids. From germline, CDR1 is SGHRS and CDR2 YFSETQ. DNA for the CDR3: TGCGCCAGCAGCCCCACAGGGGGGTACGAGCAGTACTTC. It translates to CASSPTGGYEQYF.

This clone was detected once. The V gene is TRBV4-2, the J gene TRBJ2-3, with D tentatively TRBD2 (5 bases). The ends were cut back, 1 base at V and 0 bases at J, with 8 bases in the middle. Germline V gene data show CDR1 as LGHNA and CDR2 as YNFKEQ. The CDR3 consists of 15 residues. The CDR3, as DNA: TGTGCCAGCAGCCAAGGGACTGCTAGCACAGATACGCAGTATTTT. This codes for CASSQGTASTDTQYF.

The chain uses TRBV29-1 and TRBJ1-1; D perhaps matches TRBD1 (5 bases). From germline, CDR1 is SQVTM and CDR2 ANQGSEA. The CDR3 totals 13 residues. The V gene lost 5 bases and the J gene lost 0 bases, with 10 bases spanning the gap. The CDR3 coding sequence is TGCAGCGTTTGGGAGGGGATGAACACTGAAGCTTTCTTT. Translated: CSVWEGMNTEAFF.

V gene TRBV13 combines with J gene TRBJ2-6, with unresolved D. The CDR3 has 14 amino acids. V lost 6 bases, J lost 0 bases, and 6 bases lay in between. Germline V gene sequence: CDR1 PRHDT, CDR2 FYEKMQ (reference sequence). The DNA of the CDR3 is TGTGCCAGCAGAAGAGGCTCTGGGGCCAACGTCCTGACTTTC. It translates to CASRRGSGANVLTF.

This clone was counted only a few times. V usage is TRBV14 and J usage is TRBJ2-3, with 10 bases identical to TRBD2. The CDR3 length is 16 residues. The junction had 4 bases not matched to a gene; V was cut back by 2 bases and J by 2 bases. The germline V gene has CDR1 SGHDN and CDR2 FVKESK. The CDR3 region is CASSQFSGRPTDTQYF. The CDR3 nucleotides read TGTGCCAGCAGCCAATTTAGCGGGAGGCCCACAGATACGCAGTATTTT.

The chain links TRBV4-1 to TRBJ2-1; D is undetermined. Germline V gene data show CDR1 as MGHRA and CDR2 as YSYEKL. Trimming stripped 1 base from V and 9 bases from J, with 16 bases between. This CDR3 is built from 15 residues. This chain's CDR3 is CASSQGPGPGGEQFF. CDR3 DNA: TGCGCCAGCAGCCAAGGTCCGGGTCCGGGTGGTGAGCAGTTCTTC.

This rearrangement joins TRBV7-9 to TRBJ1-3; tentative D call: TRBD1 (5 bases). The germline V and J ends were trimmed by 5 bases and 2 bases, with 13 bases remaining between them. The germline gives CDR1 SEHNR, CDR2 FQNEAQ (reference sequence). The length of the CDR3 is 15 residues. This chain's CDR3 is CASSPDNSPGNTIYF. The CDR3 DNA reads as TGTGCCAGCAGCCCGGACAATAGCCCTGGAAACACCATATATTTT.

The chain employs TRBV5-5 and TRBJ1-6, with 9 bases identical to TRBD1. The CDR3 is 17 amino acids. The ends lost 1 base at V and 6 bases at J; junction bases unmatched: 8. Germline CDR1 and CDR2: SGHKS and YYEKEE (reference sequence). The CDR3 loop is CASSLRLWTGVNSPLHF. CDR3 bases: TGTGCCAGCAGCTTGAGACTTTGGACAGGGGTTAATTCACCCCTCCACTTT.

This sequence joins TRBV6-6 and TRBJ1-4; tentatively, D is TRBD1 (6 bases). This CDR3 contains 15 residues. V lost 1 base and J lost 4, with 10 bases in between. Germline V lookup: CDR1 MNHNY, CDR2 SVGAGI (reference sequence). CDR3 sequence reads: CASSYLQGSNEKLFF. For the CDR3, the DNA is TGTGCCAGCAGTTACTTACAGGGAAGTAATGAAAAACTGTTTTTT.

This clone was counted a single time. The chain recombines TRBV20-1 with TRBJ2-7; D not certain. V was cut by 3 bases and J by 2 bases, with 11 bases left in between. Germline V gene sequence: CDR1 DFQATT, CDR2 SNEGSKA (reference sequence). CDR3 length: 13 residues. Written as DNA, the CDR3 is TGCAGTGCTAGTCAAGTGACACCCTACGAGCAGTACTTC. Protein product: CSASQVTPYEQYF.

The chain uses TRBV15 and TRBJ1-5; D gene ambiguous. Trimming left V 2 bases short and J 5 bases short, with 4 bases between. This CDR3 region has 12 residues. CDR1 is LNHNV, CDR2 YYDKDF, per germline (reference sequence). CDR3 loop: CATSRRDQPQHF. The CDR3 DNA follows: TGTGCCACCAGCAGAAGAGATCAGCCCCAGCATTTT.

The V and J genes are TRBV3-1 (or the pseudogene TRBV3-2) and TRBJ2-1, with 8 bases matching TRBD2. CDR1 LGHDT and CDR2 YNNKEL come from the germline V gene (reference sequence). This CDR3 has 16 amino acids. V was clipped by 1 base and J by 8 bases; unmatched bases: 10. This chain's CDR3 is CASSQAGSAGGDEQFF. CDR3 coding DNA: TGTGCCAGCAGCCAAGCTGGTTCCGCGGGAGGTGATGAGCAGTTCTTC.

The chain couples TRBV7-8 to TRBJ2-1; 13 bases line up with TRBD2. Germline V CDR1 and CDR2: SGHVS, FQNEAQ. V lost 0 bases to trimming and J lost 3 bases; unmatched junction nucleotides: 5. This CDR3 contains 18 residues. In DNA, the CDR3 is TGTGCCAGCAGCTTAGCGCTTAGACTAGCGGGGGGCTACAATGAGCAGTTCTTC. Protein product: CASSLALRLAGGYNEQFF. The whole variable domain, filled in from reference TRBV7-8 and TRBJ2-1, reads GAGVSQSPRYKVAKRGQDVALRCDPISGHVSLFWYQQALGQGPEFLTYFQNEAQLDKSGLPSDRFFAERPEGSVSTLKIQRTQQEDSAVYLCASSLALRLAGGYNEQFFGPGTRLTVL.

The genes are TRBV7-2 and TRBJ2-7; 10 bases are a match to TRBD2. With 5 bases clipped from V and 1 base from J, the junction kept 8 bases outside the gene matches. There are 16 residues in the CDR3. Germline CDR1 SGHTA, CDR2 FQGNSA. CDR3 region: CASSLSGTSVSYEQYF. The CDR3 DNA follows: TGTGCCAGCAGCCTAAGCGGGACTAGCGTTTCCTACGAGCAGTACTTC.